This paragraph reports one T cell receptor beta chain. Its antigen is not known. Method: immunoSEQ multiplex PCR; TCRdb's copy keeps in-frame clones and lacks some. The sample consists of 95,000 to 110,000 clones, roughly 86% of them appearing once. This specimen comes from a study of T cell responses to AZD1222 COVID-19 vaccine. General study results and limits: The study reported that nearly half of spike-specific TCRs target unmutated variant regions. Increases in Spike-specific TCR breadth and depth were seen after two AZD1222 doses. Recipients of AZD1222 seropositive at baseline numbered only 6 or 7. White British people made up most donors, females outnumbered males, and clonal diversity was possibly underestimated.

The CDR3 sequence is 15 residues long. Trimming cost V 2 bases and J 5 bases; bases outside gene matches: 6. Germline CDR1 is SGHNT and CDR2 is YYREEE (reference sequence). This sequence was found in an adult who received the MenACWY meningococcal vaccine as a control. The sample consisted of peripheral blood, taken 28 days after the second dose of the MenACWY control vaccine. The J gene is TRBJ1-2, the V gene TRBV5-4; 10 nucleotides match TRBD1. The chain's CDR3 is CASSFPGTGVYGYTF. DNA of the CDR3: TGTGCCAGCAGCTTTCCCGGGACAGGGGTGTATGGCTACACCTTC.